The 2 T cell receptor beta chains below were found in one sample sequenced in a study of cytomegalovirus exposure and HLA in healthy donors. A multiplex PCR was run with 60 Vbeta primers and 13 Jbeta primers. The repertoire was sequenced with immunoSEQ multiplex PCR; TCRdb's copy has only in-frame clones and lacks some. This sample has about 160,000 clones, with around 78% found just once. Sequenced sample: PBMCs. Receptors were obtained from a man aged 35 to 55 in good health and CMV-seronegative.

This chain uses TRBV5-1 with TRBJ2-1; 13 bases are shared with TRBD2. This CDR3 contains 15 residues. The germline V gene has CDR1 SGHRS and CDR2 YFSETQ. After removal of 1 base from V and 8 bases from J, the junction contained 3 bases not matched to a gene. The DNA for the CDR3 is TGCGCCAGCAGCTTGCGGACTAGCGGGAGCTATGAGCAGTTCTTC. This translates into CASSLRTSGSYEQFF.

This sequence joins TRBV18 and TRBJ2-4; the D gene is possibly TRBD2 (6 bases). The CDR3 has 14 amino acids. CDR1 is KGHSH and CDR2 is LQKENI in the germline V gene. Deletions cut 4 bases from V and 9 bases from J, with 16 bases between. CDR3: CASSLGAGSGIQYF. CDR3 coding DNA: TGTGCCAGCTCACTTGGGGCGGGGTCCGGCATTCAGTACTTC.